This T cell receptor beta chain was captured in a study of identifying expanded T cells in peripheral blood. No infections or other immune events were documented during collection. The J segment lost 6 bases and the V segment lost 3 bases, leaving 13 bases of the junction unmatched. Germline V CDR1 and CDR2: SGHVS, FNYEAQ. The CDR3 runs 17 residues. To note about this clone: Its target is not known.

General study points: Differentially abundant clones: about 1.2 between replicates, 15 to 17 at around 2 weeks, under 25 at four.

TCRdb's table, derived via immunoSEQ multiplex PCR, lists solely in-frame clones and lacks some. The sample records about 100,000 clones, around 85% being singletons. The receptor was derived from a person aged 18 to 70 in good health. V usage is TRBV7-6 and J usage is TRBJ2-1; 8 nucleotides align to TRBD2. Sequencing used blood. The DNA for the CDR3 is TGTGCCAGCAGCTTGTTCTCCGGGGGGGCCTTTGGCAATGAGCAGTTCTTC. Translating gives CASSLFSGGAFGNEQFF.